This entry describes one TCR beta chain. The antigen is not known. The sample comes from a study of T cells in Graves' hyperthyroidism and ophthalmopathy. About the research overall: Peripheral blood samples were taken at initial diagnosis, prior to any treatment. Study-wide findings and caveats: Ophthalmopathy could be told apart from stable hyperthyroidism with a 13 V-J model.

Ophthalmopathy patients had moderate-to-severe active disease, CAS ≥3, NOSPECS ≥4, and disease duration under 3 months. Uncontrolled infections, other autoimmune diseases, pregnancy or lactation led to exclusion of patients. CDR3 length equals 19 residues. In germline, CDR1 is MNHEY, CDR2 SVGEGT. V was cut by 10 bases and J by 2 bases, with 30 bases left in between. Regions amplified from RNA transcripts were the TCR beta CDR3 regions. HTBI primers drove first-round RT-PCR of the TCR CDR3. MiXCR was run by TCRdb on the multiplex PCR reads, yielding one entry per CDR3 protein. This table holds 330,000 or so distinct CDR3 sequences, approximately 18% found once.

The chain uses TRBV6-2 or TRBV6-3 and TRBJ1-5; weak D call: TRBD1 (6 bases). Input material: blood. This TCR derives from a man in his fifties with Graves' ophthalmopathy. The CDR3 loop is CANLNITQGWGIGNQPQHF. CDR3 DNA sequence: TGTGCCAACCTCAACATCACACAGGGTTGGGGTATAGGCAATCAGCCCCAGCATTTT.